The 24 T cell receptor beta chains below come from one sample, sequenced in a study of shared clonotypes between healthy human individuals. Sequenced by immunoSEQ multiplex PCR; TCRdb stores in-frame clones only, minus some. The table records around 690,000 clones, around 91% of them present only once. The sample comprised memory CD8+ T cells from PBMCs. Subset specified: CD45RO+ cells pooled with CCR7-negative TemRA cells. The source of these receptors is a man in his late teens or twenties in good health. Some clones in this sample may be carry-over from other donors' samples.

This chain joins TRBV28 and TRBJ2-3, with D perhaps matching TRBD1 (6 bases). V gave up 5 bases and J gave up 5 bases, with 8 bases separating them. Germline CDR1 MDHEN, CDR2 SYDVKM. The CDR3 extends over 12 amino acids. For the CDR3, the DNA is TGTGCCAGCAGTCTCAGGGGAGATACGCAGTATTTT. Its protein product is CASSLRGDTQYF.

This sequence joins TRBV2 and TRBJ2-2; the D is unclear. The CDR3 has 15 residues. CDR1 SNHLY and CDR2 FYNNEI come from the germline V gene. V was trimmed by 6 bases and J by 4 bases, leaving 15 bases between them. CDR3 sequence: CASRGSLGPTGELFF. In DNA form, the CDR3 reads TGTGCCAGCAGGGGGTCCCTCGGTCCCACCGGGGAGCTGTTTTTT.

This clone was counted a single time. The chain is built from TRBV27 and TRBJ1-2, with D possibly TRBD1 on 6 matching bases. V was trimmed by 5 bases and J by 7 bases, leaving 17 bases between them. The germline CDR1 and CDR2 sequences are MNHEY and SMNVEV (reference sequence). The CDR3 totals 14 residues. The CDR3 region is CASSDRTPVVGYTF. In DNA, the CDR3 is TGTGCCAGCAGTGACAGGACTCCAGTTGTTGGCTACACCTTC.

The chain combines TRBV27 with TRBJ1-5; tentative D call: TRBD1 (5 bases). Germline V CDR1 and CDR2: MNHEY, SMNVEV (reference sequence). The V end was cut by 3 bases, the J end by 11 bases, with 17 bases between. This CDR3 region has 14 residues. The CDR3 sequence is CASSFIGAGSSQHF. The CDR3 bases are TGTGCCAGCAGTTTTATAGGGGCAGGTTCGTCCCAGCATTTT.

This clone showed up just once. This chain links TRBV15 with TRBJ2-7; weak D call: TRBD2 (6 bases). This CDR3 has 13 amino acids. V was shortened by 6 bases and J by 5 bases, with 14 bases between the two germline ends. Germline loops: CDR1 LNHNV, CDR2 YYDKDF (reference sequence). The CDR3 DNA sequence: TGTGCCACCAGAACGGCGGGAATCGACGAGCAGTACTTC. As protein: CATRTAGIDEQYF.

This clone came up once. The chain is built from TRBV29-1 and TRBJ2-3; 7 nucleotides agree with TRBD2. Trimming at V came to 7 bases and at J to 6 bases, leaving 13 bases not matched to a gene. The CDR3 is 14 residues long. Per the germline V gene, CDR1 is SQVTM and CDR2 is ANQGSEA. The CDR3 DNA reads TGCAGCGAGAAGGGACTTGCCGGGGGGGATACGCAGTATTTT. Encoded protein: CSEKGLAGGDTQYF.

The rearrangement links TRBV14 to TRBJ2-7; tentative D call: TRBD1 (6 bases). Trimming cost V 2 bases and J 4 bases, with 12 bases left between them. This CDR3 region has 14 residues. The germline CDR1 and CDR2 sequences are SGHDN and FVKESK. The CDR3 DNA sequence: TGTGCCAGCAGCCAACCAGGGGTCAATTACGAGCAGTACTTC. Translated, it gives CASSQPGVNYEQYF.

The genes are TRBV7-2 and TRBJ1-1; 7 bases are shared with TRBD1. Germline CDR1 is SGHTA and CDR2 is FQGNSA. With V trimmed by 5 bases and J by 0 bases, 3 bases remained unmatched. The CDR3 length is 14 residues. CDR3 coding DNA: TGTGCCAGCAGCCCCGGGACAGTGAACACTGAAGCTTTCTTT. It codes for CASSPGTVNTEAFF.

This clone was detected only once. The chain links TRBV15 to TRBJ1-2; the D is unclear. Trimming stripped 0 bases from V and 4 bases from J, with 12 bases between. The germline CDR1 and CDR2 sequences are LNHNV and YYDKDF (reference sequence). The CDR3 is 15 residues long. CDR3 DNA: TGTGCCACCAGCAGAGATAAGGCGGCGGTCTATGGCTACACCTTC. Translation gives CATSRDKAAVYGYTF.

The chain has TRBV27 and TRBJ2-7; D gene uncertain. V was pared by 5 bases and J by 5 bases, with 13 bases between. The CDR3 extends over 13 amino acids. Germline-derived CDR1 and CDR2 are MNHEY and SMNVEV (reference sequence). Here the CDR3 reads CASSLLGHNEQYF. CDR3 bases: TGTGCCAGCAGTCTACTTGGGCACAACGAGCAGTACTTC.

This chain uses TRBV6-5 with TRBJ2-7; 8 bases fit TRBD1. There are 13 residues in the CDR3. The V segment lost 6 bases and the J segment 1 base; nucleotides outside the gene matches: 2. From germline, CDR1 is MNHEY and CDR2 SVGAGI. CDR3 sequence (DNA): TGTGCCAGCAGCGACAGGGGATCCTACGAGCAGTACTTC. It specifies CASSDRGSYEQYF.

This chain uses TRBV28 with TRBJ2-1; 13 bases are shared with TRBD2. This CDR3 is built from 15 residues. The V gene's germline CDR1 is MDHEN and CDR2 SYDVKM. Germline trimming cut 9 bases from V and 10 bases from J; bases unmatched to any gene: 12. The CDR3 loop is CASLRLLAGGGEQFF. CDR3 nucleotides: TGTGCCAGTCTGCGTCTACTAGCGGGAGGGGGAGAGCAGTTCTTC.

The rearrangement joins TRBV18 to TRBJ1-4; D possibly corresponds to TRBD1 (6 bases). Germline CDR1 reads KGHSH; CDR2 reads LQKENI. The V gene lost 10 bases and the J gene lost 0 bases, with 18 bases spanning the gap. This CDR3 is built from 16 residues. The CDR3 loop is CATSRGASATNEKLFF. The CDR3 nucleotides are TGTGCCACAAGCCGGGGGGCCAGTGCAACTAATGAAAAACTGTTTTTT.

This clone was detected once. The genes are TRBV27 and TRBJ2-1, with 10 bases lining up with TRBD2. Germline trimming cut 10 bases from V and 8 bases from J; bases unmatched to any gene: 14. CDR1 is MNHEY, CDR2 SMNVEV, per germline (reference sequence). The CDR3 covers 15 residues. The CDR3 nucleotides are TGTGCCATCGCACCGGGGCTAGCGGGAGTGTATGAGCAGTTCTTC. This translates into CAIAPGLAGVYEQFF.

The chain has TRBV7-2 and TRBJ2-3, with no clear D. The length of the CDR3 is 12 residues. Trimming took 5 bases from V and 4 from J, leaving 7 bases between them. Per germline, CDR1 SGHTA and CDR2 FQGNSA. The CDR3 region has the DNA TGTGCCAGCAGCCGAAGGTCAGATACGCAGTATTTT. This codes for CASSRRSDTQYF.

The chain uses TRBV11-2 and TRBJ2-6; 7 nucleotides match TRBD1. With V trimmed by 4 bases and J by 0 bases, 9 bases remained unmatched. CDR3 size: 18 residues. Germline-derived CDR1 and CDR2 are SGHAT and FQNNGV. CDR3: CASSSHRGVRSGANVLTF. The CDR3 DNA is TGTGCCAGCAGCTCCCACAGGGGCGTTCGCTCTGGGGCCAACGTCCTGACTTTC.

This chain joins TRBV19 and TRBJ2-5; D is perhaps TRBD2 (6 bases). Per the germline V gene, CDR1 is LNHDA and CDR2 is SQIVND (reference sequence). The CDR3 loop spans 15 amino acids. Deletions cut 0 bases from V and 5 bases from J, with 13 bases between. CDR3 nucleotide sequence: TGTGCCAGTAGTATAGATCGGGCGGGATTGGAGACCCAGTACTTC. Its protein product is CASSIDRAGLETQYF.

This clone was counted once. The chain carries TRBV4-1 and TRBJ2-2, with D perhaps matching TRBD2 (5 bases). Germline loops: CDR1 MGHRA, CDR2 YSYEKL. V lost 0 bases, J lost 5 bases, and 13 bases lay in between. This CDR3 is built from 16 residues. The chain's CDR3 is CASSQDKRRRTGELFF. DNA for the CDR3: TGCGCCAGCAGCCAAGATAAGCGGCGGCGGACCGGGGAGCTGTTTTTT.

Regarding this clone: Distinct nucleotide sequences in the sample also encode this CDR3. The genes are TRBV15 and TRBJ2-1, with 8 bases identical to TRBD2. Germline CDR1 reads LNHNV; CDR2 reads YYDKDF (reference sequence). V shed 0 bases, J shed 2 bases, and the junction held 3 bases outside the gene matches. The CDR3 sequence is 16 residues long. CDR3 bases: TGTGCCACCAGCAGAGATCGGGAGGGTGCCTACAATGAGCAGTTCTTC. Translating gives CATSRDREGAYNEQFF.

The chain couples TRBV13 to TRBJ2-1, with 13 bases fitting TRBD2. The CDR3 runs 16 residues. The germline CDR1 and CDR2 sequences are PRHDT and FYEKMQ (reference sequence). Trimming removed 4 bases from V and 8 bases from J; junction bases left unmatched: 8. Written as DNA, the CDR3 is TGTGCCAGCAGCTCCCCGGGACTAGCGGGAACGCATGAGCAGTTCTTC. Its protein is CASSSPGLAGTHEQFF.

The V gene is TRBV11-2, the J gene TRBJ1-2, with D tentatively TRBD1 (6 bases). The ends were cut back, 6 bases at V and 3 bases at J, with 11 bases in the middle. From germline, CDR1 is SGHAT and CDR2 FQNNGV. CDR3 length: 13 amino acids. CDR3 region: CASSAGTYYGYTF. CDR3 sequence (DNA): TGTGCCAGCAGTGCCGGGACATACTATGGCTACACCTTC.

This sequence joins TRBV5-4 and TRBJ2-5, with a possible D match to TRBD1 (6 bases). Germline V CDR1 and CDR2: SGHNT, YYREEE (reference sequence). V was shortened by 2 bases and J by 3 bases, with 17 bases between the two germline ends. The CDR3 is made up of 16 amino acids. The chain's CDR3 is CASSFPGQIPKETQYF. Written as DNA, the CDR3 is TGTGCCAGCAGCTTCCCCGGACAGATCCCGAAAGAGACCCAGTACTTC.

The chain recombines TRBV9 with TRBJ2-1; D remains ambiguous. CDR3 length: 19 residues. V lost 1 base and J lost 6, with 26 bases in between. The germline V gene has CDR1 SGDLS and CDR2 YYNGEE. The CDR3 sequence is CASSVPYQPSSGKGNEQFF. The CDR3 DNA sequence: TGTGCCAGCAGCGTACCTTACCAACCCTCGAGTGGGAAAGGCAATGAGCAGTTCTTC.

In DNA form, the CDR3 reads TGTGCCAGCAGTGGACAGGGGGCGAGTCAGCCCCAGCATTTT. Its protein product is CASSGQGASQPQHF. The chain joins TRBV27 to TRBJ1-5; 11 bases fit TRBD1. CDR1 is MNHEY, CDR2 SMNVEV, per germline (reference sequence). The CDR3 runs 14 residues. The V and J ends lost 5 bases and 6 bases, in that order; junction bases with no gene match: 3.